This TCR beta chain is from a study of CXCR3-negative and CXCR3-positive naive CD8 T cells. To note about this clonotype: Its target is not known.

cDNA libraries for TRB were generated by 5' RACE incorporating UMI labels. TCRdb reprocessed the 5' RACE reads and reports one entry per CDR3 protein, with no DNA. Its clone listing holds nearly 90,000 distinct CDR3 sequences. Study-level results: A higher hydrophobicity marked the TRB CDR3s of CXCR3-positive naive cells versus CXCR3-negative naive cells. TRB CDR3 properties indicated TCR strength, while surface CD5 was similar across naive subsets.

This clonotype was sampled from a human donor in good health. Some clones in this sample may be carry-over from other donors' samples. The sample taken for sequencing was naive CXCR3+ CD8+ T cells from blood. The sample's subset: CD45RO-CCR7+CD27+CD95- naive CD8+ T cells expressing CXCR3 (TNR3+).

CDR3 amino acids: CASSLLAGGPPDTQYF. The J gene is TRBJ2-3, the V gene TRBV27; TCRdb reports TRBD2, a call that lacks DNA to check it against. This CDR3 is 16 amino acids long. The germline V gene has CDR1 MNHEY and CDR2 SMNVEV (reference sequence).